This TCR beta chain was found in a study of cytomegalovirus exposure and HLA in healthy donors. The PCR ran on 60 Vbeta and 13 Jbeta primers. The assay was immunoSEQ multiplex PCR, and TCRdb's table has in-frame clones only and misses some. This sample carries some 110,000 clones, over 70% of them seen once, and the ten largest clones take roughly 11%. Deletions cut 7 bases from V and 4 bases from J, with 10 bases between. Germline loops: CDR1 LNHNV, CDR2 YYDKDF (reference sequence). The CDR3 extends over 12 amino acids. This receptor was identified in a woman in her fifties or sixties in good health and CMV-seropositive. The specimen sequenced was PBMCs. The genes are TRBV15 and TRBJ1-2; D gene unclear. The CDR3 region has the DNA TGTGCCACCACTACGGGTGGCTATGGCTACACCTTC. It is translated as CATTTGGYGYTF.